The present TCR beta chain was sequenced within a study of blood T cell repertoires in COVID-19. Sequenced by immunoSEQ multiplex PCR; TCRdb stores in-frame clones only, minus some. The sample lists about 300,000 clones, roughly 86% occurring once. Germline V lookup: CDR1 SGHVS, CDR2 FNYEAQ. The V and J ends lost 2 bases and 6 bases, in that order; junction bases with no gene match: 5. This CDR3 comprises 15 residues. This sequence joins TRBV7-6 and TRBJ2-1; 9 nucleotides line up with TRBD1. Sequenced material: PBMCs or T cells enriched from blood (not recorded which). This receptor was identified in a woman between 50 and 59 years old who had been exposed to COVID-19. CDR3 protein: CASSLTATGGNEQFF. The CDR3 nucleotides read TGTGCCAGCAGCTTAACCGCGACAGGGGGCAATGAGCAGTTCTTC.